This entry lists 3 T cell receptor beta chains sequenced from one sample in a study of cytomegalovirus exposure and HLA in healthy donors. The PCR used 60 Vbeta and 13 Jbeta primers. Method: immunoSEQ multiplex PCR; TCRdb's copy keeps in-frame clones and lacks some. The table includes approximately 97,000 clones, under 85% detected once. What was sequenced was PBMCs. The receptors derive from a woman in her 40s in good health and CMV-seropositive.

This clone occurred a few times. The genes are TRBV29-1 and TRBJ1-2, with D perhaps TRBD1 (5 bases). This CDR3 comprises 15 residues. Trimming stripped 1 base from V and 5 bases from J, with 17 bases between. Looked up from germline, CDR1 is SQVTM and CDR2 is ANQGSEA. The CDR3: CSVEAPAGWRYGYTF. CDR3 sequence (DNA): TGCAGCGTTGAAGCGCCGGCAGGGTGGCGGTATGGCTACACCTTC.

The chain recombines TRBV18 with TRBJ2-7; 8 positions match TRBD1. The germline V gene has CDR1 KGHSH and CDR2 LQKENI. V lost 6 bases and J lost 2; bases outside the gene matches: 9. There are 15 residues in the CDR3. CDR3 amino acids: CASSPSQGATYEQYF. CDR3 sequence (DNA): TGTGCCAGCTCTCCTTCTCAGGGGGCGACCTACGAGCAGTACTTC.

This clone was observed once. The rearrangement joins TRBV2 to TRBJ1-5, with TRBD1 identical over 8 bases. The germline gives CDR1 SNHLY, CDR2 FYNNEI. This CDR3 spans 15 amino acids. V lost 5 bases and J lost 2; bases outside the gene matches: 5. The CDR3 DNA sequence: TGTGCCAGCAGTCTTCCGACAGGGGGCAATCAGCCCCAGCATTTT. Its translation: CASSLPTGGNQPQHF. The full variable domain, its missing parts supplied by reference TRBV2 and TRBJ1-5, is EPEVTQTPSHQVTQMGQEVILRCVPISNHLYFYWYRQILGQKVEFLVSFYNNEISEKSEIFDDQFSVERPDGSNFTLKIRSTKLEDSAMYFCASSLPTGGNQPQHFGDGTRLSIL.